Listed here is a single T cell receptor (beta chain). The sample originates from a study of blood T cell repertoires in COVID-19. Measured with immunoSEQ multiplex PCR; TCRdb has only the in-frame clones, and not every one. The sample contains approximately 300,000 clones, 80% to 95% of which appear only once. The cohort comprised adults aged about 18 to 100 years residing in 20 to 30 US areas. Participants reported their clinical history, and cohort assignment relied on those reports. V lost 3 bases to trimming and J lost 7 bases, with 10 bases between them. The germline V gene has CDR1 MNHEY and CDR2 SMNVEV (reference sequence). The CDR3 spans 13 residues.

J is TRBJ2-1 and V is TRBV27, with D perhaps matching TRBD2 (5 bases). The TCR comes from a woman under 40 who had recovered from COVID-19. The specimen sequenced was PBMCs or T cells enriched from blood (not recorded which). CDR3 in amino acids: CASSFGDGNEQFF. The CDR3, as DNA: TGTGCCAGCAGTTTCGGGGATGGGAATGAGCAGTTCTTC.